This TCR beta chain was recorded in a study of siplizumab effects on memory and regulatory T cells. Produced via immunoSEQ multiplex PCR; TCRdb's table is partial and in-frame only. The repertoire has approximately 70,000 clones, less than 95% of them found once; the top ten carry about 27%. Remarks on this clone: The antigen is undetermined.

General study points: Naive T cells apparently outstripped memory cells in diversity and seemed major alloresponse contributors. The Treg-derived share of mappable alloreactive CD4+ clones averaged roughly 70% with siplizumab and 26.9% in controls.

CDR3 length: 16 amino acids. V lost 0 bases, J lost 1 base, and 3 bases stayed unmatched. Germline V gene data show CDR1 as MNHEY and CDR2 as SVGAGI. The source material was CD8+ T cells sorted from blood. The sequence was obtained from a human donor in good health. V and J are TRBV6-5 and TRBJ2-7, with TRBD1 identical over 10 bases. CDR3 sequence (DNA): TGTGCCAGCAGTTACTCGACGGACAGGGGGTCCTACGAGCAGTACTTC. Its protein product is CASSYSTDRGSYEQYF.